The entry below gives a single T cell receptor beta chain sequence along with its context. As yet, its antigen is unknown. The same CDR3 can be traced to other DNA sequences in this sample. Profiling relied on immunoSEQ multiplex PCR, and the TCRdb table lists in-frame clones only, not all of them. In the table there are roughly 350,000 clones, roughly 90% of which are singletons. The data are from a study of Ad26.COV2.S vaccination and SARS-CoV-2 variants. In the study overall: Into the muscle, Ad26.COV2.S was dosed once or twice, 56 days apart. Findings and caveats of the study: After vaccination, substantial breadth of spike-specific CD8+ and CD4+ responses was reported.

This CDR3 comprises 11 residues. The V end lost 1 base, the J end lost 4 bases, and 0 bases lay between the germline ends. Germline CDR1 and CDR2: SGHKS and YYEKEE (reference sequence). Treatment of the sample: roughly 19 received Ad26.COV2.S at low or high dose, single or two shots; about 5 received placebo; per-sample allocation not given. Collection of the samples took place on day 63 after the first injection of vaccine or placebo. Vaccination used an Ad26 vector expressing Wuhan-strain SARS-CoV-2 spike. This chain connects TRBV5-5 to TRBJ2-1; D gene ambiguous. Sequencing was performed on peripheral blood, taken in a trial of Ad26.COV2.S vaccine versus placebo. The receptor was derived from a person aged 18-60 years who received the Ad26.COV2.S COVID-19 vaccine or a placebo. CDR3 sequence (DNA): TGTGCCAGCAGCTTGTACAATGAGCAGTTCTTC. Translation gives CASSLYNEQFF. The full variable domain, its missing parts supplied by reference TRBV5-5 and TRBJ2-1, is DAGVTQSPTHLIKTRGQQVTLRCSPISGHKSVSWYQQVLGQGPQFIFQYYEKEERGRGNFPDRFSARQFPNYSSELNVNALLLGDSALYLCASSLYNEQFFGPGTRLTVL.